This T cell receptor beta chain was identified in a study of vaccination effects on CD4 cells after COVID-19. The V and J ends lost 2 bases and 4 bases, in that order; junction bases with no gene match: 7. Germline V gene sequence: CDR1 MNHEY, CDR2 SVGAGI. This CDR3 has 15 residues. The method was immunoSEQ multiplex PCR; TCRdb's version includes in-frame clones alone and lacks a portion of them. The table lists approximately 30,000 clones, more than 60% of them singletons. General study findings and limits: Convalescent patients numbered few in the study; early post-infection timepoints were missing entirely. Late post-vaccination samples showed marked contraction of infection- and vaccine-induced clones.

Expansion of antigen-specific CD4+ T cells with viral peptide pools was carried out by the ViraFEST assay before sequencing. The authors isolated CD4+ T cells after around nine days of culture. Participants were vaccinated with two doses of either the BNT162b2 or mRNA-1273 vaccine. PBMC were cultured at a few million per well with about 9 IU/ml IL-2 and 10 ug/ml peptides. Of note for this clone: Its specificity is unknown.

Sample: CD4+ T cells from PBMCs cultured with HCoV-NL63 spike peptides, taken after COVID-19 vaccination. The rearrangement links TRBV6-5 to TRBJ2-7; TRBD1 matches at 8 bases. The sequence came from a human donor who received a COVID-19 vaccine. This chain's CDR3 is CASSYQTGATYEQYF. As DNA, the CDR3 is TGTGCCAGCAGTTACCAGACAGGGGCCACTTACGAGCAGTACTTC.